This note documents a single TCR beta chain sequence. The data originate from a study of PD-1 blockade in mismatch repair-deficient tumors. Method: immunoSEQ multiplex PCR; TCRdb's copy keeps in-frame clones and lacks some. The sample consists of roughly 79,000 clones, roughly 80% of them appearing once. Specimen: peripheral blood, collected 44 weeks after starting pembrolizumab. The TCR comes from an adult with mismatch repair-deficient cancer.

CDR3 nucleotide sequence: TGCGCCACCCGAGGGGGTAACACTGAAGCTTTCTTT. This translates into CATRGGNTEAFF. This rearrangement joins TRBV5-1 to TRBJ1-1; D may be TRBD1 (6 bases). The germline V and J ends were trimmed by 9 bases and 2 bases, with 11 bases remaining between them. This CDR3 has 12 amino acids. Germline CDR1 and CDR2: SGHRS and YFSETQ.